The 27 T cell receptor beta chains below come from one sample, sequenced in a study of blood T cell repertoires in COVID-19. Clones were read by immunoSEQ multiplex PCR, and TCRdb kept only the in-frame ones, dropping some. The data hold over 70,000 clones, with 80% observed a single time. Specimen: peripheral blood. The receptor source for this set is a woman aged 70-85 years with acute or convalescent COVID-19.

This chain links TRBV5-1 with TRBJ2-3, with D possibly TRBD2 on 5 matching bases. With 0 bases removed from V and 1 base from J, the gap between germline ends came to 24 bases. This CDR3 is 20 amino acids long. CDR1 is SGHRS and CDR2 is YFSETQ in the germline V gene. CDR3 coding DNA: TGCGCCAGCAGCTTGGTACAAGCGCCCCAAGGACTTAGTCGCACAGATACGCAGTATTTT. Amino acids: CASSLVQAPQGLSRTDTQYF. Full variable domain (rest looked up from reference TRBV5-1 and TRBJ2-3): KAGVTQTPRYLIKTRGQQVTLSCSPISGHRSVSWYQQTPGQGLQFLFEYFSETQRNKGNFPGRFSGRQFSNSRSEMNVSTLELGDSALYLCASSLVQAPQGLSRTDTQYFGPGTRLTVL.

The chain joins TRBV2 to TRBJ2-2; 10 bases match TRBD2. Germline V gene sequence: CDR1 SNHLY, CDR2 FYNNEI. The V and J ends lost 10 bases and 5 bases, in that order; junction bases with no gene match: 10. The CDR3 covers 15 residues. CDR3 loop: CAMGPAGGRTGELFF. Here the CDR3 DNA reads TGTGCCATGGGACCAGCGGGGGGGCGAACCGGGGAGCTGTTTTTT.

This clone turned up a few times. Other DNA sequences within the sample encode an identical CDR3. The chain recombines TRBV28 with TRBJ1-2; D not certain. Germline V gene sequence: CDR1 MDHEN, CDR2 SYDVKM. The ends were cut back, 2 bases at V and 5 bases at J, with 6 bases in the middle. This CDR3 comprises 12 residues. The CDR3 spells CASSLRGYGYTF. CDR3 in DNA: TGTGCCAGCAGTTTACGGGGTTATGGCTACACCTTC.

V usage is TRBV5-1 and J usage is TRBJ2-1; D is possibly TRBD1 (6 bases). The CDR3 is 16 amino acids. Germline V CDR1 and CDR2: SGHRS, YFSETQ. Trimming took off 0 bases at V and 1 base at J, with 11 bases between the two ends. CDR3 region: CASSLEPTGSYNEQFF. The CDR3 DNA is TGCGCCAGCAGCTTGGAGCCGACAGGATCCTACAATGAGCAGTTCTTC. The whole variable domain, filled in from reference TRBV5-1 and TRBJ2-1, reads KAGVTQTPRYLIKTRGQQVTLSCSPISGHRSVSWYQQTPGQGLQFLFEYFSETQRNKGNFPGRFSGRQFSNSRSEMNVSTLELGDSALYLCASSLEPTGSYNEQFFGPGTRLTVL.

The chain employs TRBV4-2 and TRBJ1-2; TRBD1 aligns across 9 bases. J was trimmed by 8 bases and V by 0 bases; bases with no gene match: 7. Per the germline V gene, CDR1 is LGHNA and CDR2 is YNFKEQ. CDR3 length equals 15 residues. CDR3 region: CASSQDLQGARGYTF. The CDR3 nucleotides are TGTGCCAGCAGCCAAGATCTACAGGGGGCGCGAGGCTACACCTTC.

The sample holds a few counts of this clone. The J gene is TRBJ2-7, the V gene TRBV3-1 (or the pseudogene TRBV3-2); TRBD2 aligns across 7 bases. The CDR3 is 12 residues long. The V segment lost 6 bases and the J segment 3 bases; nucleotides outside the gene matches: 2. Germline lookup yields CDR1 LGHDT and CDR2 YNNKEL (reference sequence). The CDR3 sequence is CASSRTSYEQYF. CDR3 DNA sequence: TGTGCCAGCAGTCGGACTAGCTACGAGCAGTACTTC.

The J gene is TRBJ1-5, the V gene TRBV30, with a possible D match to TRBD1 (5 bases). The germline V gene has CDR1 GTSNPN and CDR2 SVGIG (reference sequence). CDR3 length: 15 residues. Trimming left V 3 bases short and J 4 bases short, with 16 bases between. DNA of the CDR3: TGTGCCTGGAGCCTTGGGCGGGACTTGAATCAGCCCCAGCATTTT. This sequence encodes CAWSLGRDLNQPQHF.

The V gene is TRBV6-1, the J gene TRBJ2-7, with 12 bases lining up with TRBD2. The CDR3 is 16 residues long. Germline CDR1 and CDR2: MNHNS and SASEGT. The V and J ends lost 4 bases and 3 bases, in that order; junction bases with no gene match: 7. The CDR3 bases are TGTGCCAGCAGTGCGGCGACTAGCGGGAGACACTACGAGCAGTACTTC. It specifies CASSAATSGRHYEQYF.

The genes are TRBV6-5 and TRBJ1-3; possibly TRBD1 for D (5 bases). Germline V CDR1 and CDR2: MNHEY, SVGAGI. This CDR3 has 15 residues. V shed 5 bases and J shed 0 bases, with 11 bases lying between them. The CDR3 sequence is CASSTTQGSGNTIYF. The DNA of the CDR3 is TGTGCCAGCAGTACAACCCAGGGCTCTGGAAACACCATATATTTT.

V is TRBV18 and J is TRBJ1-1; 10 nucleotides line up with TRBD1. The CDR3 is 14 residues long. Trimming cost V 4 bases and J 8 bases; bases outside gene matches: 7. Germline V gene lookup returns CDR1 KGHSH and CDR2 LQKENI. Here the CDR3 reads CASSHVPGQGEAFF. CDR3 nucleotide sequence: TGTGCCAGCTCACACGTCCCGGGACAGGGGGAAGCTTTCTTT.

V usage is TRBV9 and J usage is TRBJ2-3; D is possibly TRBD2 (5 bases). Looked up from germline, CDR1 is SGDLS and CDR2 is YYNGEE. V was cut by 4 bases and J by 6 bases, with 15 bases left in between. The CDR3 covers 14 residues. In nucleotides, the CDR3 is TGTGCCAGCAGCCTACTAGTTTCGGGCGATACGCAGTATTTT. Protein: CASSLLVSGDTQYF.

The V gene is TRBV19, the J gene TRBJ1-1, with D possibly matching TRBD1 (6 bases). The germline CDR1 and CDR2 sequences are LNHDA and SQIVND (reference sequence). Trimming removed 3 bases from V and 4 bases from J, with 18 bases in between. The CDR3 contains 16 residues. The DNA for the CDR3 is TGTGCCAGTAGTATGGTGGCAGGGAGGGGGAGCACTGAAGCTTTCTTT. Its translation: CASSMVAGRGSTEAFF.

The genes are TRBV7-9 and TRBJ1-6; D is unresolved. V gave up 5 bases and J gave up 0 bases, with 8 bases separating them. Per germline, CDR1 SEHNR and CDR2 FQNEAQ (reference sequence). There are 15 residues in the CDR3. DNA for the CDR3: TGTGCCAGCAGCCAAGCTAGCTCCTATAATTCACCCCTCCACTTT. Amino acid sequence: CASSQASSYNSPLHF.

This chain joins TRBV5-1 and TRBJ1-1; maybe TRBD1 (5 bases). Trimming took 2 bases from V and 5 from J, leaving 13 bases between them. Germline loops: CDR1 SGHRS, CDR2 YFSETQ. The CDR3 runs to 14 residues. The CDR3 coding sequence is TGCGCCAGCAGCTTACAGGCCGCGGGGACTGAAGCTTTCTTT. Protein product: CASSLQAAGTEAFF. Combining the CDR3 with reference TRBV5-1 and TRBJ1-1 gives the whole variable domain KAGVTQTPRYLIKTRGQQVTLSCSPISGHRSVSWYQQTPGQGLQFLFEYFSETQRNKGNFPGRFSGRQFSNSRSEMNVSTLELGDSALYLCASSLQAAGTEAFFGQGTRLTVV.

This clone has only one observation. The chain recombines TRBV14 with TRBJ2-5; 7 bases line up with TRBD2. V was clipped by 4 bases and J by 7 bases; unmatched bases: 6. The germline CDR1 and CDR2 sequences are SGHDN and FVKESK. The CDR3 spans 13 residues. CDR3 in amino acids: CASSRTRPGTQYF. Written as DNA, the CDR3 is TGTGCCAGCAGCCGGACTAGGCCGGGGACCCAGTACTTC.

The chain is built from TRBV5-1 and TRBJ1-2; D may be TRBD1 (6 bases). Trimming shortened V by 5 bases and J by 6 bases, and 20 bases separated the two germline ends. Germline V lookup: CDR1 SGHRS, CDR2 YFSETQ. This CDR3 has 15 amino acids. CDR3 DNA: TGCGCCAGCAGACCTACAGGGCTGGGAGAGCATGGCTACACCTTC. Protein sequence: CASRPTGLGEHGYTF.

The V and J genes are TRBV7-2 and TRBJ2-2, with unresolved D. Germline V CDR1 and CDR2: SGHTA, FQGNSA. V was cut by 7 bases and J by 4 bases, with 7 bases left in between. The CDR3 runs to 12 residues. The CDR3 protein is CASTPGTGELFF. In nucleotides, the CDR3 is TGTGCCAGCACCCCCGGCACCGGGGAGCTGTTTTTT.

The CDR3 region is CASSVAPTGNTEAFF. The CDR3 nucleotides are TGTGCCAGCAGCGTAGCTCCGACAGGGAATACTGAAGCTTTCTTT. The V call is TRBV9, the J call TRBJ1-1; the match to TRBD1 covers 7 bases. This CDR3 spans 15 amino acids. J was trimmed by 5 bases and V by 0 bases; bases with no gene match: 7. Per the germline V gene, CDR1 is SGDLS and CDR2 is YYNGEE.

This clone was found once. This sequence joins TRBV5-1 and TRBJ1-1, with D tentatively TRBD1 (6 bases). Germline-derived CDR1 and CDR2 are SGHRS and YFSETQ. Trimming stripped 1 base from V and 3 bases from J, with 13 bases between. The CDR3 length is 15 residues. The CDR3 DNA is TGCGCCAGCAGCTTGACGTCACAGGGATACACTGAAGCTTTCTTT. This gives the protein CASSLTSQGYTEAFF. Looking up the rest from reference TRBV5-1 and TRBJ1-1 gives the full variable domain: KAGVTQTPRYLIKTRGQQVTLSCSPISGHRSVSWYQQTPGQGLQFLFEYFSETQRNKGNFPGRFSGRQFSNSRSEMNVSTLELGDSALYLCASSLTSQGYTEAFFGQGTRLTVV.

V gene TRBV30 combines with J gene TRBJ1-3; D is unclear. The CDR3 consists of 16 residues. The germline CDR1 and CDR2 sequences are GTSNPN and SVGIG (reference sequence). V lost 0 bases and J 0 bases, leaving 12 bases between the germline ends. The CDR3 loop reads CAWSVGRHSSGNTIYF. The CDR3 DNA reads as TGTGCCTGGAGTGTCGGCAGACATAGCTCTGGAAACACCATATATTTT.

The chain has TRBV30 and TRBJ1-3, with D perhaps matching TRBD1 (6 bases). The CDR3 totals 16 residues. From germline, CDR1 is GTSNPN and CDR2 SVGIG (reference sequence). The V end was cut by 2 bases, the J end by 2 bases, with 16 bases between. CDR3: CAWSFAGAAAGNTIYF. The DNA for the CDR3 is TGTGCCTGGAGTTTTGCGGGGGCCGCCGCTGGAAACACCATATATTTT.

The V gene is TRBV30, the J gene TRBJ2-1; TRBD2 matches at 10 bases. CDR1 GTSNPN and CDR2 SVGIG come from the germline V gene (reference sequence). This CDR3 is 14 amino acids long. V was pared by 3 bases and J by 3 bases, with 2 bases of the junction left unmatched. The CDR3 sequence: CAWSASGGYNEQFF. As DNA, the CDR3 is TGTGCCTGGAGCGCTAGCGGGGGCTACAATGAGCAGTTCTTC.

The genes are TRBV6-2 or TRBV6-3 and TRBJ2-3, with TRBD2 matching over 7 bases. J lost 4 bases, V lost 8 bases, and 9 bases had no gene match. Germline values: CDR1 MNHEY, CDR2 SVGEGT. CDR3 size: 14 residues. This CDR3 is CASGWGGASDTQYF. CDR3 sequence (DNA): TGTGCCAGCGGTTGGGGAGGGGCTTCAGATACGCAGTATTTT.

This sequence joins TRBV18 and TRBJ2-3, with D hard to call. There are 13 residues in the CDR3. Between the trimmed V and J ends, which lost 4 bases and 9 bases, there was a span of 14 bases. Germline CDR1 and CDR2: KGHSH and LQKENI. CDR3 region: CASSQLESGTQYF. In DNA form, the CDR3 reads TGTGCCAGCTCACAACTGGAGTCCGGAACGCAGTATTTT.

The chain is built from TRBV20-1 and TRBJ1-1; D may be TRBD1 (6 bases). Germline CDR1 DFQATT, CDR2 SNEGSKA (reference sequence). This CDR3 has 11 amino acids. Trimming removed 4 bases from V and 6 bases from J, with 9 bases in between. DNA for the CDR3: TGCAGTGCTAAGGGGGTGGCTGAAGCTTTCTTT. Translation: CSAKGVAEAFF.

V and J are TRBV6-1 and TRBJ1-2; 7 nucleotides align to TRBD1. With 6 bases clipped from V and 4 bases from J, the junction kept 11 bases outside the gene matches. The CDR3 sequence is 15 residues long. From germline, CDR1 is MNHNS and CDR2 SASEGT. This CDR3 reads CASRNWDSRSYGYTF. The CDR3 nucleotides are TGTGCCAGCAGAAATTGGGACAGCCGATCCTATGGCTACACCTTC.

There are a few counts of this clone. This chain joins TRBV11-2 and TRBJ2-7; the match to TRBD2 covers 9 bases. Germline trimming cut 0 bases from V and 2 bases from J; bases unmatched to any gene: 2. CDR3 length: 15 residues. From germline, CDR1 is SGHAT and CDR2 FQNNGV. As DNA, the CDR3 is TGTGCCAGCAGCTTAGATGCGGGGGGGACCTACGAGCAGTACTTC. It encodes CASSLDAGGTYEQYF. Drawing the rest from reference TRBV11-2 and TRBJ2-7, the complete variable domain is EAGVAQSPRYKIIEKRQSVAFWCNPISGHATLYWYQQILGQGPKLLIQFQNNGVVDDSQLPKDRFSAERLKGVDSTLKIQPAKLEDSAVYLCASSLDAGGTYEQYFGPGTRLTVT.